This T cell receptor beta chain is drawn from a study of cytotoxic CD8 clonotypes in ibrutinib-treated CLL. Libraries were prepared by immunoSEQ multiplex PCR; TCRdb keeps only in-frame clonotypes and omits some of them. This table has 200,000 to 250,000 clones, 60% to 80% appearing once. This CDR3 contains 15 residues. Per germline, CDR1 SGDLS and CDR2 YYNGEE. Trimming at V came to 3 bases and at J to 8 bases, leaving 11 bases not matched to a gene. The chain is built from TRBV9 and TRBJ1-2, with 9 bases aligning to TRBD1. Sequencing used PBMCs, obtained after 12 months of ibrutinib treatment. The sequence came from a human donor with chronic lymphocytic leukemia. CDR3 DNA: TGTGCCAGCAGCGCCAGCCACAGGGGGCGAAGCGGCTACACCTTC. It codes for CASSASHRGRSGYTF.